The present T cell receptor beta chain was sequenced within a study of Graves' ophthalmopathy and Graves' hyperthyroidism. The table lists this clonotype with a count of one. The target antigen is unknown. For repertoire sequencing, the TCR beta CDR3 regions were amplified from RNA transcripts. Amplification began with first-round RT-PCR using HTBI primers, then second-round multiplex PCR was performed. TCRdb passed the multiplex PCR reads through MiXCR, listing each CDR3 protein once. The repertoire has roughly 400,000 distinct CDR3 sequences, approximately 16% of them found once; the top ten carry about 1.4%. Findings and limits, study-wide: Also, most clonotypes expanded in the thyroid above 0.001 frequency appeared in blood. A model of 13 signatures distinguished ophthalmopathy from stable hyperthyroidism at approximately 89% sensitivity and roughly 82% specificity.

The clonotype was recovered from a woman under 30 with Graves' ophthalmopathy. Sequences were obtained from peripheral blood.

Written as DNA, the CDR3 is TGTGCCAGCACCGTAGCGGGGATCGTCTACGAGCAGTACTTC. Translating it yields CASTVAGIVYEQYF. The chain carries TRBV28 and TRBJ2-7; 8 bases are a match to TRBD2. This CDR3 comprises 14 residues. V lost 7 bases and J lost 3; bases outside the gene matches: 8. CDR1 MDHEN and CDR2 SYDVKM come from the germline V gene.